The text below deals with one T cell receptor (beta chain). Its antigen remains unknown. The data derive from a study of cytomegalovirus exposure and HLA in healthy donors. Study-wide results and limits: A later analysis showed that HLA-associated TCR beta chains had undergone more clonal expansion than equally common others. Sequencing depth across donors, presence/absence analyses assumed, was roughly uniform. A reported reduction in N-insertions relative to the roughly 710-donor mean was seen in an Asian-associated ancestry cluster in a later analysis.

This CDR3 has 13 amino acids. Germline V CDR1 and CDR2: WNHNN, SYGVQD (reference sequence). V was clipped by 3 bases and J by 3 bases, with 5 bases between them. The PCR made use of 60 Vbeta and 13 Jbeta primers. Measured with immunoSEQ multiplex PCR; TCRdb has only the in-frame clones, and not every one. This table has about 150,000 clones, over 75% appearing once. The J gene is TRBJ2-2, the V gene TRBV10-1; D not certain. This TCR was sampled from a man aged 25 to 40 in good health and CMV-seropositive. Sequenced sample: PBMCs. CDR3 region: CASSERDTGELFF. CDR3 in DNA: TGCGCCAGCAGTGAACGGGACACCGGGGAGCTGTTTTTT.